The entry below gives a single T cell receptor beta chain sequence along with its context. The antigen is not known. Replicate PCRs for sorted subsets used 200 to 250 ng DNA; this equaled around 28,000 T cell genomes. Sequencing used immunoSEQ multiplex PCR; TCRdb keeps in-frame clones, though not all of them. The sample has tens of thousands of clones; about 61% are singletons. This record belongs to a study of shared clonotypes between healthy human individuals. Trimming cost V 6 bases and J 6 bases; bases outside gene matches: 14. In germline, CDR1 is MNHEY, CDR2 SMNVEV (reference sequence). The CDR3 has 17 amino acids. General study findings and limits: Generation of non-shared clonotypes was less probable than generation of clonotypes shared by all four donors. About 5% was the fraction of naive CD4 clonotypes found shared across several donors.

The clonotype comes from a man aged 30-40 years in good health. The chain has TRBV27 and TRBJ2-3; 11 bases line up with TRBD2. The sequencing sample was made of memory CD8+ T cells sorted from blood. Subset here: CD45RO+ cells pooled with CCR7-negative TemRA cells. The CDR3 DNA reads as TGTGCCAGCAGCCCACAACTAGCGGGAGTTTCATATGATACGCAGTATTTT. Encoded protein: CASSPQLAGVSYDTQYF.